This T cell receptor beta chain appears in the sequencing data of a study of regulatory T cells in long-lasting Graves disease. Indicated time point: newly diagnosed GD, antithyroid drugs for less than 3 months. RNA isolated from PBMCs was used to make the TCR library. The germline V gene encodes CDR1 GTSNPN and CDR2 SVGIG (reference sequence). The CDR3 contains 15 residues. Trimming took off 0 bases at V and 4 bases at J, with 15 bases between the two ends. Building of the TCR beta libraries involved iRepertoire HTBI primers and Arm-PCR of CDR3 regions. TCRdb re-called the multiplex PCR reads through MiXCR, storing one row per CDR3 protein. This repertoire shows roughly 530,000 distinct CDR3 sequences, around 16% found once; its top ten account for 20% to 25%. These data are also associated with another study on T cells in Graves' hyperthyroidism and ophthalmopathy. In that study: Clinical symptoms, serum thyroxine and TRAb, thyroid ultrasound and orbital computed tomography were used for the diagnoses. Researchers found most expanded thyroid clonotypes above 0.001 in blood as well.

The rearrangement links TRBV30 to TRBJ1-2; the D is unclear. The clonotype comes from a woman aged 40-60 years with Graves disease. The source material was peripheral blood mononuclear cells (PBMCs), sampled at new diagnosis, from a patient treated with antithyroid drugs. Here the CDR3 reads CAWSVKSGRVYGYTF. The CDR3 nucleotides are TGTGCCTGGAGTGTCAAGTCCGGTAGAGTCTATGGCTACACCTTC. The full variable domain, with the rest looked up from reference TRBV30 and TRBJ1-2, is SQTIHQWPATLVQPVGSPLSLECTVEGTSNPNLYWYRQAAGRGLQLLFYSVGIGQISSEVPQNLSASRPQDRQFILSSKKLLLSDSGFYLCAWSVKSGRVYGYTFGSGTRLTVV.